The entry below describes one TCR beta chain. The antigen remains undetermined. Amplification targeted TCR beta CDR3 regions from RNA transcripts. An initial round of RT-PCR targeting the TCR CDR3 relied on the HTBI primer set. TCRdb passed the multiplex PCR reads through MiXCR, listing each CDR3 protein once. This sample has a few hundred thousand distinct CDR3 sequences, with 46% found just once. This record belongs to a study of T cells in Graves' hyperthyroidism and ophthalmopathy. Exclusions: uncontrolled infection, other autoimmune disease, pregnancy, lactation. Used for diagnoses were clinical symptoms, serum thyroxine and TRAb, thyroid ultrasound and orbital computed tomography. General study findings and limits: Ophthalmopathy got predicted by the model a median roughly six months before its onset.

The CDR3 loop spans 15 amino acids. V lost 5 bases and J lost 0, with 11 bases in between. The germline CDR1 and CDR2 sequences are SEHNR and FQNEAQ (reference sequence). The sequencing input was peripheral blood or thyroid tissue (not recorded which). The chain uses TRBV7-9 and TRBJ2-4; D possibly corresponds to TRBD1 (5 bases). This TCR derives from an adult woman with Graves' disease, either hyperthyroidism or ophthalmopathy (not recorded which). The CDR3 DNA follows: TGTGCCAGCAGCCCCGGACAAGTAGCCAAAAACATTCAGTACTTC. Protein product: CASSPGQVAKNIQYF.